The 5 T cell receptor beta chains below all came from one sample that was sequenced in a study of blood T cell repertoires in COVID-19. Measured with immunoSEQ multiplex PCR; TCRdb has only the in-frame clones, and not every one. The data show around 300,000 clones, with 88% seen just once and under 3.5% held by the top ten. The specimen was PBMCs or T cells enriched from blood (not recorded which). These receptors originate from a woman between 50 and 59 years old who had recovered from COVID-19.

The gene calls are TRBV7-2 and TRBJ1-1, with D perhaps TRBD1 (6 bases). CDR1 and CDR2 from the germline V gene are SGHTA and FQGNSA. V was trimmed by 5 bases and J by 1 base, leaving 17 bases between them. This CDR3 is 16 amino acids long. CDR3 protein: CASSIRRGGRNTEAFF. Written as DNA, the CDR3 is TGTGCCAGCAGCATACGGCGAGGGGGAAGGAACACTGAAGCTTTCTTT. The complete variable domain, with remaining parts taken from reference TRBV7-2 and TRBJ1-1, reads GAGVSQSPSNKVTEKGKDVELRCDPISGHTALYWYRQSLGQGLEFLIYFQGNSAPDKSGLPSDRFSAERTGGSVSTLTIQRTQQEDSAVYLCASSIRRGGRNTEAFFGQGTRLTVV.

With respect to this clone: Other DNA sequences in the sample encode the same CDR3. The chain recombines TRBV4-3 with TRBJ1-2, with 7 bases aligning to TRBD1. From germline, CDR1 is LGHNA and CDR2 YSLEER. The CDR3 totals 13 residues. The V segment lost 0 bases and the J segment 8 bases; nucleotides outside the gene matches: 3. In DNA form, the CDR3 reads TGCGCCAGCAGCCAAGACAGGGGGAGAGGCTACACCTTC. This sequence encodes CASSQDRGRGYTF.

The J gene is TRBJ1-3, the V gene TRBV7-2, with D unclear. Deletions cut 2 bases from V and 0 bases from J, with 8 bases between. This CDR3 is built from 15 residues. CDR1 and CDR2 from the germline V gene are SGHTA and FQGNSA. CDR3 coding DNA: TGTGCCAGCAGCTTATTACCCGGCTCTGGAAACACCATATATTTT. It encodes CASSLLPGSGNTIYF.

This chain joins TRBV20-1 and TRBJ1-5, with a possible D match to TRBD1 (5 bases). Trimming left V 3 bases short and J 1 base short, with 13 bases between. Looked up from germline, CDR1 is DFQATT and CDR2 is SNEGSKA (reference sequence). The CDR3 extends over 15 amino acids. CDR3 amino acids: CSASTGGVSNQPQHF. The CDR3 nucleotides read TGCAGTGCTAGTACCGGAGGGGTCAGCAATCAGCCCCAGCATTTT.

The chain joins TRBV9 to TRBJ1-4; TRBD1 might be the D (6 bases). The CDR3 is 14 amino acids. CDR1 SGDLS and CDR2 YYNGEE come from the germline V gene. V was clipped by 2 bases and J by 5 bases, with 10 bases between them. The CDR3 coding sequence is TGTGCCAGCAGCGTCACAGGGAACAATGAAAAACTGTTTTTT. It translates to CASSVTGNNEKLFF.